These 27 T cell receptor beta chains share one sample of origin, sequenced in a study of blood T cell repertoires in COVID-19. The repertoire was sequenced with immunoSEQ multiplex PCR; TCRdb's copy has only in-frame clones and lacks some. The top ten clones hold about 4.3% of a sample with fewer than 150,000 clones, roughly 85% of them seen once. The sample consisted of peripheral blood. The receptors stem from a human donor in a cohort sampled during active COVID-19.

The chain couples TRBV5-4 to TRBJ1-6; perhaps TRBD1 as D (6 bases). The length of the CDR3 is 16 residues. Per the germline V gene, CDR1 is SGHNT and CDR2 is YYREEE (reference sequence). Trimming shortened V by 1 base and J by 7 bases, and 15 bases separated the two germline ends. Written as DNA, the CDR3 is TGTGCCAGCAGCTTGAAGACAGGATCCAACAATTCACCCCTCCACTTT. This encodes CASSLKTGSNNSPLHF.

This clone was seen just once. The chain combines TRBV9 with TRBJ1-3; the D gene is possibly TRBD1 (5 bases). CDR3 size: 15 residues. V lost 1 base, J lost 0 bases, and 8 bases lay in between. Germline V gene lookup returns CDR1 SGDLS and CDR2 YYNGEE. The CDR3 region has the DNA TGTGCCAGCAGCGTACGGGGGGACTCTGGAAACACCATATATTTT. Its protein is CASSVRGDSGNTIYF. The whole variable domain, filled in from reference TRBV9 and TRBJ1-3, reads DSGVTQTPKHLITATGQRVTLRCSPRSGDLSVYWYQQSLDQGLQFLIQYYNGEERAKGNILERFSAQQFPDLHSELNLSSLELGDSALYFCASSVRGDSGNTIYFGEGSWLTVV.

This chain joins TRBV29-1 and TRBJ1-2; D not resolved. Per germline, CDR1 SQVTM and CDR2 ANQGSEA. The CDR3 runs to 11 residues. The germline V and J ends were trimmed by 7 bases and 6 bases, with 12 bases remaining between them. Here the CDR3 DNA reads TGCAGCGCGGGCCCGGCGGATGGCTACACCTTC. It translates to CSAGPADGYTF.

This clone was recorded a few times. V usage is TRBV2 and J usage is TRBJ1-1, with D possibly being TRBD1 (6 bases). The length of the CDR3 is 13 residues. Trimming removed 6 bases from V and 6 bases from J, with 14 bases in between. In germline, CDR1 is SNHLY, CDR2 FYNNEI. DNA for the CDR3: TGTGCCAGCAGCCCAGGCAGGGGCTCTGAAGCTTTCTTT. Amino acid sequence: CASSPGRGSEAFF.

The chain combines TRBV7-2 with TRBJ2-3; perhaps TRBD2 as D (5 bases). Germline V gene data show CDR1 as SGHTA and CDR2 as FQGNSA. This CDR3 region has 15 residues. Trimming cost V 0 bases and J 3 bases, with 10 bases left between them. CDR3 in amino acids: CASSLAVTGTDTQYF. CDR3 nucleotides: TGTGCCAGCAGCTTAGCTGTGACGGGAACAGATACGCAGTATTTT. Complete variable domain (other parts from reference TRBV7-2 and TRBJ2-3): GAGVSQSPSNKVTEKGKDVELRCDPISGHTALYWYRQSLGQGLEFLIYFQGNSAPDKSGLPSDRFSAERTGGSVSTLTIQRTQQEDSAVYLCASSLAVTGTDTQYFGPGTRLTVL.

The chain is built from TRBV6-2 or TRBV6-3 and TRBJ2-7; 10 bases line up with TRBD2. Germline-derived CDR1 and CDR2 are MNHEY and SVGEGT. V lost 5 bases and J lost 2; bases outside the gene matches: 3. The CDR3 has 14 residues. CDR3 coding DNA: TGTGCCAGCAGTCTAGCGGGAGAGACCTACGAGCAGTACGTC. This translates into CASSLAGETYEQYV.

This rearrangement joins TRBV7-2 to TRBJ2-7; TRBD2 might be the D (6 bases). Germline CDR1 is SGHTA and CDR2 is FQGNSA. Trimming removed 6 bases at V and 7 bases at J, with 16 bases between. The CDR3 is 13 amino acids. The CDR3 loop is CASSDGTSWEQYF. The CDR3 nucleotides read TGTGCCAGCAGTGACGGGACTTCTTGGGAGCAGTACTTC.

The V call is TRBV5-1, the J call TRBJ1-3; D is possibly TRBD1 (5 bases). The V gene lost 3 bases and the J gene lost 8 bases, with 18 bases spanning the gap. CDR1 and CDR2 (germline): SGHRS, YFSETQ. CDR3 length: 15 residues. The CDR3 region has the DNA TGCGCCAGCAGCTGGTCGGGGGGATTCAGGGACACCATATATTTT. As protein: CASSWSGGFRDTIYF.

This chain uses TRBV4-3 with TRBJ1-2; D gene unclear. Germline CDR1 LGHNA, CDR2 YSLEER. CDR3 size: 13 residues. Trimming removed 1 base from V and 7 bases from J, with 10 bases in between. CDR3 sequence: CASSQGSGLGYTF. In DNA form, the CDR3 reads TGCGCCAGCAGCCAAGGGTCAGGCCTTGGCTACACCTTC.

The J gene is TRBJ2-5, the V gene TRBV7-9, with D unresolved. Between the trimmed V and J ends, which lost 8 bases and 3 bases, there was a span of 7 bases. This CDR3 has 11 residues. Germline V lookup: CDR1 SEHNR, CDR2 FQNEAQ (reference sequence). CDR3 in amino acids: CASEREETQYF. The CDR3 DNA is TGTGCCAGCGAGAGAGAAGAGACCCAGTACTTC.

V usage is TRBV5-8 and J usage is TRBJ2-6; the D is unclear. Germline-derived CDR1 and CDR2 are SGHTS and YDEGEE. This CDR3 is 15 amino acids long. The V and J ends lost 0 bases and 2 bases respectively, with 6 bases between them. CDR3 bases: TGTGCCAGCAGCTTGGACAGAGCTGGGGCCAACGTCCTGACTTTC. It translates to CASSLDRAGANVLTF.

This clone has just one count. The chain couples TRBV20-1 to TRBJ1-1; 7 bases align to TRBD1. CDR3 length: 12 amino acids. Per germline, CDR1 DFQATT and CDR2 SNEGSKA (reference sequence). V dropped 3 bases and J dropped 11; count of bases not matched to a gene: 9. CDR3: CSASADRVRAFF. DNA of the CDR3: TGCAGTGCTAGTGCAGACAGGGTGAGGGCTTTCTTT.

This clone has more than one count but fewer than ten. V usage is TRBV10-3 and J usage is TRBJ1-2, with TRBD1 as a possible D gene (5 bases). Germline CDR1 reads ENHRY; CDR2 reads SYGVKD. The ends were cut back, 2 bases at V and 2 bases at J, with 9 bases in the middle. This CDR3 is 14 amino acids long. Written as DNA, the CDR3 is TGTGCCATCAGTGAGGGGGGGGAAAACTATGGCTACACCTTC. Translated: CAISEGGENYGYTF.

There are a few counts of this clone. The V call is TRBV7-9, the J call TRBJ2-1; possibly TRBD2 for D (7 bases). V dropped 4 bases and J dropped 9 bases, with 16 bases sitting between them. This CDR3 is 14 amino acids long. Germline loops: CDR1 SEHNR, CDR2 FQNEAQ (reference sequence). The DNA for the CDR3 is TGTGCCAGCAGCTATGGGGGGGCCGGTGCTGAGCAGTTCTTC. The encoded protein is CASSYGGAGAEQFF.

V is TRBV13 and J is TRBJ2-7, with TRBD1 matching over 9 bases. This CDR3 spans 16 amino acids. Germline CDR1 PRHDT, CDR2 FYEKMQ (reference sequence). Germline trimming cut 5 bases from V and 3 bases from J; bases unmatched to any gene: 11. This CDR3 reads CASSTPTGQGLYEQYF. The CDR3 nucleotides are TGTGCCAGCAGCACACCGACGGGACAGGGCCTCTACGAGCAGTACTTC.

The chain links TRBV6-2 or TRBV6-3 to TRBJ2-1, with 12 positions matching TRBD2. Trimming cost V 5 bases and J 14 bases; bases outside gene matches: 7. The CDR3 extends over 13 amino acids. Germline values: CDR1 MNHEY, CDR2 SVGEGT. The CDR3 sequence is CASSGLAGSRKFF. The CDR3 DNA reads TGTGCCAGCAGTGGACTAGCGGGAAGTAGGAAGTTCTTC.

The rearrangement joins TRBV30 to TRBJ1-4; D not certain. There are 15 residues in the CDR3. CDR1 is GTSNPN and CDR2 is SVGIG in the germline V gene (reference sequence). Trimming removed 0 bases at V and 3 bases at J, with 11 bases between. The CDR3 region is CAWSVRGQSNEKLFF. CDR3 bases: TGTGCCTGGAGTGTAAGAGGGCAGTCTAATGAAAAACTGTTTTTT. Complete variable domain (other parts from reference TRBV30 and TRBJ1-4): SQTIHQWPATLVQPVGSPLSLECTVEGTSNPNLYWYRQAAGRGLQLLFYSVGIGQISSEVPQNLSASRPQDRQFILSSKKLLLSDSGFYLCAWSVRGQSNEKLFFGSGTQLSVL.

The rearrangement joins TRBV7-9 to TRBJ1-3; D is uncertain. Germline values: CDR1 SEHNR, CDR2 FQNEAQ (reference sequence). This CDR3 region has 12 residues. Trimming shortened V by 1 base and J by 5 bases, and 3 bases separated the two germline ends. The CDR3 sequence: CASSLVRNTIYF. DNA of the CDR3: TGTGCCAGCAGCTTAGTCAGAAACACCATATATTTT.

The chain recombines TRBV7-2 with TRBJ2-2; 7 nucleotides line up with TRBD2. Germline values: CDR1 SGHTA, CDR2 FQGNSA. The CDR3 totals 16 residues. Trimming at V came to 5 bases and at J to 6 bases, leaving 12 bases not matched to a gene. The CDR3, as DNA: TGTGCCAGCAGCAGAGCCGTAGGACTAGGAGCCGGGGAGCTGTTTTTT. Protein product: CASSRAVGLGAGELFF. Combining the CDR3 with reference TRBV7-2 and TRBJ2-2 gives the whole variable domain GAGVSQSPSNKVTEKGKDVELRCDPISGHTALYWYRQSLGQGLEFLIYFQGNSAPDKSGLPSDRFSAERTGGSVSTLTIQRTQQEDSAVYLCASSRAVGLGAGELFFGEGSRLTVL.

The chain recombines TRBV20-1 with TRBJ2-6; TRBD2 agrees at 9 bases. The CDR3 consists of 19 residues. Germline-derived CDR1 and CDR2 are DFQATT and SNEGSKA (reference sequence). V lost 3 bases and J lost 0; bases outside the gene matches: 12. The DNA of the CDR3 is TGCAGTGCTAGTTCGACGGGACTAGCATTCAGCTCTGGGGCCAACGTCCTGACTTTC. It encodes CSASSTGLAFSSGANVLTF.

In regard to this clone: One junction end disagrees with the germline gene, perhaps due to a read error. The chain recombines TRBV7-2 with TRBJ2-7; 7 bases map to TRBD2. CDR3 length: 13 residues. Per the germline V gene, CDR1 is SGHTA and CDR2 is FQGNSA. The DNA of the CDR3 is TGTGCCAGCAGCTTAGTTCGGGGGGTTCTGAGGAACTTC. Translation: CASSLVRGVLRNF.

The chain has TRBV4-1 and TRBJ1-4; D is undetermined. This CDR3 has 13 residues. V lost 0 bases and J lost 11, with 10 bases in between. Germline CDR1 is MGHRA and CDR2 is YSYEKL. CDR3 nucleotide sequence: TGCGCCAGCAGCCAAGATCGAGAAACGAAACTGTTTTTT. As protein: CASSQDRETKLFF.

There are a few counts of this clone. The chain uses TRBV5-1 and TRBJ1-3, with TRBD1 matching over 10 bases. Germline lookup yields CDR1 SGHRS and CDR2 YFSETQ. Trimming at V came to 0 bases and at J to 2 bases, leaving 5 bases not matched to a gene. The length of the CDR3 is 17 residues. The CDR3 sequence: CASSLAGTGEPGNTIYF. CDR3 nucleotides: TGCGCCAGCAGCTTGGCTGGGACAGGGGAGCCTGGAAACACCATATATTTT.

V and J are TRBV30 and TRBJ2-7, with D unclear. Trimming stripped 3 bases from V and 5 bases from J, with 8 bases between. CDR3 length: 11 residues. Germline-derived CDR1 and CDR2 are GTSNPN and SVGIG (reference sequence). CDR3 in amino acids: CAWRFLHEQYF. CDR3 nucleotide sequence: TGTGCCTGGAGGTTTCTCCACGAGCAGTACTTC.

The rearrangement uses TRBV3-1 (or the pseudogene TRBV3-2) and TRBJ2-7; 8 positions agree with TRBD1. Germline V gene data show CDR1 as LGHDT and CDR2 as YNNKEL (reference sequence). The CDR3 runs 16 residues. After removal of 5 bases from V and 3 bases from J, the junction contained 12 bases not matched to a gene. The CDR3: CASSSHSGQDLYEQYF. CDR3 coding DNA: TGTGCCAGCAGCTCGCATTCGGGACAGGACCTCTACGAGCAGTACTTC.

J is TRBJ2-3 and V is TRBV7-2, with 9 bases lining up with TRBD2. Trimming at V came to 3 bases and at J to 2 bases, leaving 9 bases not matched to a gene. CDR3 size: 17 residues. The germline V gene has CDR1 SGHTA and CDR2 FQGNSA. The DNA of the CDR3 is TGTGCCAGCAGCTTTGTTGGACGACTAGCGGTCACAGATACGCAGTATTTT. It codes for CASSFVGRLAVTDTQYF.

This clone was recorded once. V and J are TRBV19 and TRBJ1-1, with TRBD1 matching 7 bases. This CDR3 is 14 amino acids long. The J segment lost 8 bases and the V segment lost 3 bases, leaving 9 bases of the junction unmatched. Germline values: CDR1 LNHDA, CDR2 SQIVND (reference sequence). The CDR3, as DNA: TGTGCCAGTAGTATCGGGACAGACGTCGCCGAAGCTTTCTTT. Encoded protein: CASSIGTDVAEAFF.